Listed below are T cell receptor beta chains from one sample, sequenced in a study of beta chain features in type 1 diabetes. The method was immunoSEQ multiplex PCR; TCRdb's version includes in-frame clones alone and lacks a portion of them. The table shows roughly 730,000 clones, with roughly an eighth occurring only once. The sample was naive CD4+ T cells from blood. These receptors came from a man between 18 and 35 years old with type 1 diabetes. The CDR3 runs from the conserved cysteine through the conserved F or W. D genes are given only for firm matches. Size values are once, few and many counts, or a class for expanded clones, and some rows have none.

v_gene	d_gene	abundance	j_gene	CDR3nt	CDR3aa
TRBV29-1	TRBD1	few	TRBJ1-2	TGCAGCGTTAACCGACAGGGCTTCTATGGCTACACCTTC	CSVNRQGFYGYTF
TRBV6-6	TRBD1	few	TRBJ1-5	TGTGCCAGCAGTTCGGGACAGGGGGGTCAGCCCCAGCATTTT	CASSSGQGGQPQHF
TRBV7-2	-	-	TRBJ1-2	TGTGCCAGCAGCTTCGGGGGCGTGGGCTACACCTTC	CASSFGGVGYTF
TRBV28	-	-	TRBJ2-7	TGTGCCAGCAGCTCCCAGGGTAGCGAGCAGTACTTC	CASSSQGSEQYF
TRBV23-1	-	-	TRBJ1-2	TGCGCCAGCACGGCGGGGAGGTATGGCTACACCTTC	CASTAGRYGYTF
TRBV5-4	-	-	TRBJ2-7	TGTGCCAGCAGCTTGTCGCAGGAAGTCTACGAGCAGTACTTC	CASSLSQEVYEQYF
TRBV2	TRBD1	-	TRBJ2-3	TGTGCCAGCTTGGAACAGGGGGGAGTTCCAGATACGCAGTATTTT	CASLEQGGVPDTQYF
TRBV2	-	-	TRBJ1-1	TGTGCCAGCAGTGAAGCTACCGGGCGTACTGAAGCTTTCTTT	CASSEATGRTEAFF
TRBV5-1	-	few	TRBJ2-2	TGCGCCAGCACCAGGGAGTTGCCCGGGGAGCTGTTTTTT	CASTRELPGELFF
TRBV10-3	-	-	TRBJ1-2	TGTGCCATCAGCGCTCAGGGGAACTATGGCTACACCTTC	CAISAQGNYGYTF
TRBV7-2	TRBD2	few	TRBJ2-3	TGTGCCACCGGGACTAGCGGGACAGATACGCAGTATTTT	CATGTSGTDTQYF
TRBV13	TRBD2	-	TRBJ2-1	TGTGCCAGCAGCTTAGGGTCTAGCGGAACCTACAATGAGCAGTTCTTC	CASSLGSSGTYNEQFF
TRBV7-9	TRBD1	many	TRBJ2-1	TGTGCCAGCAGCTTTGGGACAGGACCTCGCAATGAGCAGTTCTTC	CASSFGTGPRNEQFF
TRBV30	TRBD1	-	TRBJ2-7	TGTGCCTGGAGTGGGACAGGGATAGGGTACGAGCAGTACTTC	CAWSGTGIGYEQYF
TRBV30	TRBD1	-	TRBJ1-6	TGTGCCTGGAGTGTACCGACAGGGACAAATTCACCCCTCCACTTT	CAWSVPTGTNSPLHF
TRBV29-1	-	few	TRBJ1-2	TGCAGCGTTACCCCTCAAGCTAACTATGGCTACACCTTC	CSVTPQANYGYTF
TRBV14	TRBD2	-	TRBJ2-5	TGTGCCAGCAGCCAAGGGTCCTCGGGGGGTATCAAGACCCAGTACTTC	CASSQGSSGGIKTQYF
TRBV10-3	-	few	TRBJ2-5	TGTGCCGTTAGCGGTTACCAAGAGACCCAGTACTTC	CAVSGYQETQYF
TRBV7-3	-	-	TRBJ2-7	TGTGCCAGCAGCTTAGCGACAGGTATACCCTACGAGCAGTACTTC	CASSLATGIPYEQYF
TRBV30	-	few	TRBJ1-5	TGTGCCTGGGGAAGCCGGGACACGGGGAGGGGTCAGCCCCAGCATTTT	CAWGSRDTGRGQPQHF
TRBV10-1	TRBD1	-	TRBJ2-3	TGCGCCAGCAGTGCCCGACAGGGAAGCACAGATACGCAGTATTTT	CASSARQGSTDTQYF
TRBV19	TRBD2	-	TRBJ2-7	TGTGCCAGTAGTACCTTAGCGGGGTCTTTCTCCTACGAGCAGTACTTC	CASSTLAGSFSYEQYF
TRBV29-1	-	-	TRBJ1-1	TGCAGCGTTGAAGGACGCGGGCCGGCTGAAGCTTTCTTT	CSVEGRGPAEAFF
TRBV13	TRBD1	-	TRBJ2-3	TGTGCCAGCAGCGCCCGGGACAGATCCACAGATACGCAGTATTTT	CASSARDRSTDTQYF
TRBV14	-	-	TRBJ1-4	TGTGCCAGCAGCCGCGGTAATGAAAAACTGTTTTTT	CASSRGNEKLFF
TRBV5-6	TRBD2	few	TRBJ2-5	TGTGCCAGCAGCTTGGGACTAGCGGACCAAGAGACCCAGTACTTC	CASSLGLADQETQYF
TRBV9	TRBD1	few	TRBJ1-3	TGTGCCAGCAGCGAGACAGGGTCTGGAAACACCATATATTTT	CASSETGSGNTIYF
TRBV4-2	-	few	TRBJ1-5	TGTGCCAGCAGCCAGGGACACAGGGATCAGCCCCAGCATTTT	CASSQGHRDQPQHF
TRBV15	-	-	TRBJ2-5	TGTGCCACCAGCAGACAATTTGGGCTCCAAGAGACCCAGTACTTC	CATSRQFGLQETQYF
TRBV19	-	few	TRBJ1-2	TGTGCCAGTAGTATAATGGACGGCCCTAACTATGGCTACACCTTC	CASSIMDGPNYGYTF
TRBV6-1	-	few	TRBJ2-2	TGTGCCAGCAGTGAATTCTGGGAGAACACCGGGGAGCTGTTTTTT	CASSEFWENTGELFF